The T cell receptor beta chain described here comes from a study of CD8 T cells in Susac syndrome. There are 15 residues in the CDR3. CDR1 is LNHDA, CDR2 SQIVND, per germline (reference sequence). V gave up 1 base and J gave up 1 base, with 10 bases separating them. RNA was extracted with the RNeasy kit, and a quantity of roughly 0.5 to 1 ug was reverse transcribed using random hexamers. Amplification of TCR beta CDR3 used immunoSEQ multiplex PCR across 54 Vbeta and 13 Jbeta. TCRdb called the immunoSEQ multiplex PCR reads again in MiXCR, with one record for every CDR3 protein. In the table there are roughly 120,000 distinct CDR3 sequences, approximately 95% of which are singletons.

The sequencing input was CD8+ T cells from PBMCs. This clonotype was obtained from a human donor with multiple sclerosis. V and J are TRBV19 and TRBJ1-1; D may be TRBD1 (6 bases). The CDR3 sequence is CASSIVGTTNTEAFF. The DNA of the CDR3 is TGTGCCAGTAGTATAGTCGGGACAACGAACACTGAAGCTTTCTTT.